One sample yielded the 32 T cell receptor beta chains listed below, sequenced in a study of molecular identifiers for immune sequencing clone quantification. TCRdb independently ran MiXCR on the PCR reads; one entry per CDR3 protein. The table shows a few hundred thousand distinct CDR3 sequences, with 20% to 25% occurring only once. Material: naive CD8+ T cells from blood, with Jurkat cell RNA spiked in. Documented subset: FACS-sorted CD8+CD4-CCR7+CD45RA+ naive T cells. These receptors were taken from a human donor in good health. Some libraries in this study had Jurkat cell RNA spiked in.

This clonotype appeared a few times. The chain uses TRBV4-3 and TRBJ2-7, with TRBD1 matching 7 bases. Germline CDR1 reads LGHNA; CDR2 reads YSLEER. The V segment lost 4 bases and the J segment 5 bases; nucleotides outside the gene matches: 8. The CDR3 is made up of 14 amino acids. CDR3 region: CASSLRQGVDEQYF. The CDR3, as DNA: TGCGCCAGCAGCCTAAGACAGGGTGTGGACGAGCAGTACTTC.

The chain couples TRBV9 to TRBJ2-7; D gene uncertain. V shed 3 bases and J shed 4 bases, with 14 bases lying between them. This CDR3 spans 14 amino acids. Germline assignment: CDR1 SGDLS and CDR2 YYNGEE. Written as DNA, the CDR3 is TGTGCCAGCAGCGGTAAGGGAACACATTACGAGCAGTACTTC. Translating it yields CASSGKGTHYEQYF.

V and J are TRBV28 and TRBJ2-2; D gene uncertain. The CDR3 sequence is 16 residues long. Trimming removed 2 bases from V and 2 bases from J, with 12 bases in between. Per the germline V gene, CDR1 is MDHEN and CDR2 is SYDVKM. The CDR3 nucleotides read TGTGCCAGCAGTTTACCAGGCTGGGATAACACCGGGGAGCTGTTTTTT. Protein: CASSLPGWDNTGELFF.

This clonotype was seen many times. The chain links TRBV9 to TRBJ1-1, with 8 bases fitting TRBD1. CDR1 and CDR2 (germline): SGDLS, YYNGEE. The J segment lost 2 bases and the V segment lost 4 bases, leaving 4 bases of the junction unmatched. The CDR3 extends over 14 amino acids. The CDR3 protein is CASSPDRENTEAFF. As DNA, the CDR3 is TGTGCCAGCAGCCCGGACAGGGAAAACACTGAAGCTTTCTTT.

The V call is TRBV5-4, the J call TRBJ2-7; D perhaps matches TRBD2 (5 bases). The CDR3 spans 14 residues. Germline-derived CDR1 and CDR2 are SGHNT and YYREEE (reference sequence). Trimming shortened V by 2 bases and J by 4 bases, and 13 bases separated the two germline ends. The CDR3 sequence is CASSLGISVYEQYF. CDR3 coding DNA: TGTGCCAGCAGCTTAGGTATTAGCGTTTACGAGCAGTACTTC. Full variable domain (outside the CDR3, taken from reference TRBV5-4 and TRBJ2-7): ETGVTQSPTHLIKTRGQQVTLRCSSQSGHNTVSWYQQALGQGPQFIFQYYREEENGRGNFPPRFSGLQFPNYSSELNVNALELDDSALYLCASSLGISVYEQYFGPGTRLTVT.

This clonotype occurred many times. The chain combines TRBV4-3 with TRBJ2-2, with TRBD1 as a possible D gene (6 bases). This CDR3 is built from 17 residues. V was shortened by 2 bases and J by 7 bases, with 20 bases between the two germline ends. CDR1 LGHNA and CDR2 YSLEER come from the germline V gene. CDR3 residues: CASSQHPYGQSNGELFF. Written as DNA, the CDR3 is TGCGCCAGCAGCCAACACCCGTACGGACAGTCGAACGGGGAGCTGTTTTTT.

This clonotype was found a few times. V usage is TRBV5-8 and J usage is TRBJ1-5, with D perhaps matching TRBD1 (5 bases). The germline V gene encodes CDR1 SGHTS and CDR2 YDEGEE. The CDR3 is 13 amino acids. Trimming left V 2 bases short and J 11 bases short, with 14 bases between. The CDR3 DNA follows: TGTGCCAGCAGCTTAAGGGGAAGATCGGCCCAGCATTTT. It encodes CASSLRGRSAQHF.

This clonotype showed up many times. The V and J genes are TRBV27 and TRBJ2-2, with D perhaps assigned TRBD1 or TRBD2 (6 bases each). The length of the CDR3 is 15 residues. V lost 0 bases and J lost 5, with 10 bases in between. Germline assignment: CDR1 MNHEY and CDR2 SMNVEV (reference sequence). The chain's CDR3 is CASSLSGGWTGELFF. CDR3 nucleotides: TGTGCCAGCAGTTTATCCGGGGGCTGGACCGGGGAGCTGTTTTTT.

V and J are TRBV13 and TRBJ1-1; the D is unclear. Looked up from germline, CDR1 is PRHDT and CDR2 is FYEKMQ (reference sequence). V lost 2 bases to trimming and J lost 7 bases, with 14 bases between them. This CDR3 region has 14 residues. As DNA, the CDR3 is TGTGCCAGCAGCTTACGCGGGAGCCCATATGAAGCTTTCTTT. Residues: CASSLRGSPYEAFF. Based on the CDR3 plus reference TRBV13 and TRBJ1-1, the full variable domain is AAGVIQSPRHLIKEKRETATLKCYPIPRHDTVYWYQQGPGQDPQFLISFYEKMQSDKGSIPDRFSAQQFSDYHSELNMSSLELGDSALYFCASSLRGSPYEAFFGQGTRLTVV.

This clonotype was recorded many times. The gene calls are TRBV6-5 and TRBJ1-1, with D perhaps TRBD1 (5 bases). Germline CDR1 is MNHEY and CDR2 is SVGAGI. The CDR3 is 11 amino acids. V dropped 3 bases and J dropped 9 bases, with 8 bases sitting between them. The CDR3 is CASSYKGQAFF. The CDR3 DNA follows: TGTGCCAGCAGTTATAAGGGACAAGCTTTCTTT.

This clonotype was detected many times. Here the CDR3 reads CASSLLGDTEAFF. DNA for the CDR3: TGTGCCAGCAGTTTACTCGGCGACACTGAAGCTTTCTTT. The chain couples TRBV27 to TRBJ1-1; D is unresolved. The germline CDR1 and CDR2 sequences are MNHEY and SMNVEV (reference sequence). V lost 2 bases and J lost 3, with 7 bases in between. This CDR3 has 13 amino acids.

This clonotype was observed many times. The chain has TRBV7-9 and TRBJ2-7; TRBD1 matches 7 bases. The CDR3 extends over 15 amino acids. CDR1 is SEHNR, CDR2 FQNEAQ, per germline (reference sequence). V gave up 2 bases and J gave up 3 bases; unmatched junction bases: 7. CDR3 residues: CASSLLGDRNYEQYF. The CDR3 nucleotides are TGTGCCAGCAGCTTACTTGGGGACAGAAACTACGAGCAGTACTTC.

The rearrangement links TRBV7-9 to TRBJ2-7; 9 nucleotides align to TRBD2. V shed 1 base and J 3 bases; nucleotides not matched to a gene: 4. CDR1 is SEHNR, CDR2 FQNEAQ, per germline (reference sequence). There are 15 residues in the CDR3. The DNA of the CDR3 is TGTGCCAGCAGCTTAGTAGGCGGGAGGGGCTACGAGCAGTACTTC. Amino acid sequence: CASSLVGGRGYEQYF.

The sample holds many counts of this clonotype. The chain couples TRBV28 to TRBJ2-4; TRBD2 aligns across 11 bases. After removal of 5 bases from V and 4 bases from J, the junction contained 4 bases not matched to a gene. Germline CDR1 is MDHEN and CDR2 is SYDVKM. This CDR3 is 15 amino acids long. The CDR3 here is CASSQGTSGKNIQYF. In DNA, the CDR3 is TGTGCCAGCAGTCAGGGGACTAGCGGAAAAAACATTCAGTACTTC. Full variable domain (rest looked up from reference TRBV28 and TRBJ2-4): DVKVTQSSRYLVKRTGEKVFLECVQDMDHENMFWYRQDPGLGLRLIYFSYDVKMKEKGDIPEGYSVSREKKERFSLILESASTNQTSMYLCASSQGTSGKNIQYFGAGTRLSVL.

This clonotype came up a few times. The chain carries TRBV19 and TRBJ2-3, with 9 bases aligning to TRBD1. Germline V gene data show CDR1 as LNHDA and CDR2 as SQIVND (reference sequence). V shed 9 bases, J shed 3 bases, and the junction held 10 bases outside the gene matches. This CDR3 region has 15 residues. The CDR3 DNA reads TGTGCCAGCGCTACCGGGACAGGGATTACAGATACGCAGTATTTT. Its translation: CASATGTGITDTQYF.

This clonotype was seen more than once but under ten times. The rearrangement joins TRBV7-9 to TRBJ2-1, with TRBD2 as a possible D gene (5 bases). The CDR3 extends over 14 amino acids. Looked up from germline, CDR1 is SEHNR and CDR2 is FQNEAQ (reference sequence). The V and J ends lost 3 bases and 5 bases respectively, with 11 bases between them. The CDR3 DNA is TGTGCCAGCAGCTTCCGGACTGACGACAATGAGCAGTTCTTC. Translation: CASSFRTDDNEQFF.

The V and J genes are TRBV20-1 and TRBJ2-3, with D perhaps TRBD2 (7 bases). Trimming cost V 5 bases and J 6 bases, with 27 bases left between them. The CDR3 extends over 17 amino acids. Germline-derived CDR1 and CDR2 are DFQATT and SNEGSKA (reference sequence). The CDR3 here is CSAVPKGGAALVDTQYF. As DNA, the CDR3 is TGCAGTGCTGTTCCTAAGGGGGGGGCCGCCCTCGTCGATACGCAGTATTTT.

V usage is TRBV19 and J usage is TRBJ2-3, with D tentatively TRBD2 (6 bases). Trimming took 6 bases from V and 3 from J, leaving 19 bases between them. Germline CDR1 LNHDA, CDR2 SQIVND (reference sequence). This CDR3 region has 16 residues. CDR3 in DNA: TGTGCCAGTAGGCGGGACGGTCCTACTCAAACAGATACGCAGTATTTT. It translates to CASRRDGPTQTDTQYF.

Concerning this clonotype itself: A single base separates this from a much larger clone, so it may be a read error. This sequence joins TRBV13 and TRBJ1-5; perhaps TRBD1 as D (6 bases). Trimming took 0 bases from V and 12 from J, leaving 12 bases between them. The CDR3 is 13 residues long. Looked up from germline, CDR1 is PRHDT and CDR2 is FYEKMQ (reference sequence). DNA for the CDR3: TGTGCCAGCAGCTTAGGCCGGGGGGGCTACCAGCATTTT. Amino acid sequence: CASSLGRGGYQHF.

This clonotype was seen only a few times. The chain links TRBV4-1 to TRBJ1-2; 12 nucleotides align to TRBD1. CDR1 and CDR2 from the germline V gene are MGHRA and YSYEKL. CDR3 length: 16 residues. V dropped 0 bases and J dropped 5; count of bases not matched to a gene: 4. The CDR3 is CASSQDSGQGAYGYTF. DNA for the CDR3: TGCGCCAGCAGCCAAGATTCGGGACAGGGGGCGTATGGCTACACCTTC.

The chain employs TRBV15 and TRBJ2-1, with TRBD1 identical over 7 bases. This CDR3 is 21 amino acids long. V gave up 0 bases and J gave up 3 bases; unmatched junction bases: 20. Per the germline V gene, CDR1 is LNHNV and CDR2 is YYDKDF (reference sequence). CDR3 nucleotides: TGTGCCACCAGCAGAGATCTCGGCGGACAGGTCATGTGGGAATTCTACAATGAGCAGTTCTTC. As protein: CATSRDLGGQVMWEFYNEQFF. The variable domain in full, completed from reference TRBV15 and TRBJ2-1, reads DAMVIQNPRYQVTQFGKPVTLSCSQTLNHNVMYWYQQKSSQAPKLLFHYYDKDFNNEADTPDNFQSRRPNTSFCFLDIRSPGLGDTAMYLCATSRDLGGQVMWEFYNEQFFGPGTRLTVL.

This clonotype was detected only a few times. The gene calls are TRBV4-3 and TRBJ2-7, with D perhaps matching TRBD1 (5 bases). This CDR3 is 14 amino acids long. CDR1 and CDR2 (germline): LGHNA, YSLEER. Trimming removed 1 base at V and 4 bases at J, with 11 bases between. The DNA for the CDR3 is TGCGCCAGCAGCCAAGGGCTTCAGGGTTACGAGCAGTACTTC. As protein: CASSQGLQGYEQYF.

This clonotype was counted ten times or more. The V and J genes are TRBV14 and TRBJ2-1; TRBD2 matches 10 bases. This CDR3 comprises 16 residues. With 1 base clipped from V and 4 bases from J, the junction kept 4 bases outside the gene matches. CDR1 SGHDN and CDR2 FVKESK come from the germline V gene. The CDR3 DNA reads as TGTGCCAGCAGCCAAGGCCTAGCGGGGGTATACAATGAGCAGTTCTTC. It codes for CASSQGLAGVYNEQFF.

This clonotype was counted many times. This chain joins TRBV6-2 or TRBV6-3 and TRBJ2-1; tentative D call: TRBD2 (6 bases). This CDR3 region has 15 residues. The germline V gene encodes CDR1 MNHEY and CDR2 SVGEGT. V was trimmed by 4 bases and J by 0 bases, leaving 10 bases between them. The CDR3 nucleotides read TGTGCCAGCAGTTCCATAGCGGCCTCCTACAATGAGCAGTTCTTC. It is translated as CASSSIAASYNEQFF.

This clonotype was observed many times. The V and J genes are TRBV6-4 and TRBJ2-6, with D hard to call. Trimming removed 6 bases at V and 4 bases at J, with 7 bases between. This CDR3 spans 13 amino acids. From germline, CDR1 is MRHNA and CDR2 SNTAGT. Here the CDR3 reads CASREIGANVLTF. The CDR3 DNA reads TGTGCCAGCAGGGAGATAGGGGCCAACGTCCTGACTTTC.

This chain joins TRBV4-3 and TRBJ2-3; 10 bases agree with TRBD2. The CDR3 is 16 amino acids. V shed 2 bases, J shed 2 bases, and the junction held 4 bases outside the gene matches. The germline gives CDR1 LGHNA, CDR2 YSLEER. CDR3 coding DNA: TGCGCCAGCAGCCAAACCGGGACTAGCGACACAGATACGCAGTATTTT. Residues: CASSQTGTSDTDTQYF.

The chain combines TRBV19 with TRBJ2-3, with D maybe TRBD2 (6 bases). V gave up 2 bases and J gave up 2 bases, with 14 bases separating them. The CDR3 is 16 residues long. Per the germline V gene, CDR1 is LNHDA and CDR2 is SQIVND (reference sequence). The CDR3: CASSITPGTYTDTQYF. DNA of the CDR3: TGTGCCAGTAGTATAACCCCAGGGACTTACACAGATACGCAGTATTTT.

This clonotype was counted many times. This chain connects TRBV2 to TRBJ2-5; 9 nucleotides agree with TRBD2. Germline V gene sequence: CDR1 SNHLY, CDR2 FYNNEI. This CDR3 spans 20 amino acids. With 6 bases clipped from V and 0 bases from J, the junction kept 20 bases outside the gene matches. The CDR3 DNA is TGTGCCAGCAGCACTCGCCCAGGGGCCCTAGCGGGAATTAACCAAGAGACCCAGTACTTC. It translates to CASSTRPGALAGINQETQYF. Complete variable domain (other parts from reference TRBV2 and TRBJ2-5): EPEVTQTPSHQVTQMGQEVILRCVPISNHLYFYWYRQILGQKVEFLVSFYNNEISEKSEIFDDQFSVERPDGSNFTLKIRSTKLEDSAMYFCASSTRPGALAGINQETQYFGPGTRLLVL.

With regard to this clonotype: Germline and junction disagree at one end, which may indicate a read error. The chain uses TRBV6-2 or TRBV6-3 and TRBJ2-5; maybe TRBD1 (5 bases). This CDR3 has 14 amino acids. The germline V gene has CDR1 MNHEY and CDR2 SVGEGT. The CDR3 is CASTYFRAQETQYF. CDR3 bases: TGTGCCAGCACTTACTTCAGGGCCCAAGAGACCCAGTACTTC.

The chain links TRBV7-6 to TRBJ2-3, with D possibly being TRBD2 (5 bases). Trimming removed 4 bases from V and 1 base from J, with 9 bases in between. The CDR3 totals 14 residues. The germline gives CDR1 SGHVS, CDR2 FNYEAQ. CDR3 amino acids: CASSSFGGTDTQYF. The CDR3 bases are TGTGCCAGCAGCTCTTTCGGGGGCACAGATACGCAGTATTTT. Filled out from reference TRBV7-6 and TRBJ2-3, the complete variable domain reads GAGVSQSPRYKVTKRGQDVALRCDPISGHVSLYWYRQALGQGPEFLTYFNYEAQQDKSGLPNDRFSAERPEGSISTLTIQRTEQRDSAMYRCASSSFGGTDTQYFGPGTRLTVL.

As to this clonotype: The junction departs from the called germline gene at one end, perhaps through a read error. This chain links TRBV27 with TRBJ2-1; 7 positions agree with TRBD2. CDR1 MNHEY and CDR2 SMNVEV come from the germline V gene (reference sequence). The CDR3 runs to 13 residues. The CDR3 DNA is TGTGCCAGCAGTTTCCTAGCGGACAATGAGCGGTTCTTC. The encoded protein is CASSFLADNERFF.

This clonotype was detected many times. The chain couples TRBV21-1 to TRBJ2-3; the table calls TRBD1, which could not be checked here. TRBV21-1 is a documented pseudogene. The CDR3 extends over 14 amino acids. Here the CDR3 reads CASSARDSTDTQYF. DNA of the CDR3: TGTGCCAGCAGCGCCCGGGACAGCACAGATACGCAGTATTTT.